Each of the 25 T cell receptor beta chains below was sequenced from the same sample in a study of T cell responses to AZD1222 COVID-19 vaccine. Method: immunoSEQ multiplex PCR; TCRdb's copy keeps in-frame clones and lacks some. The table has more than 150,000 clones, 87% seen once. The sample was peripheral blood, taken 28 days after the second AZD1222 dose. Receptor source: an adult who received the AZD1222 COVID-19 vaccine.

The chain employs TRBV21-1 and TRBJ2-5; the D call TRBD1 from the table was never checked on the DNA. TRBV21-1 is flagged as a pseudogene. The CDR3 extends over 15 amino acids. The CDR3 region is CASSPDRGPGETQYF. CDR3 DNA sequence: TGTGCCAGCAGCCCGGACAGGGGGCCAGGGGAGACCCAGTACTTC.

The chain employs TRBV12-3 or TRBV12-4 and TRBJ2-7, with unresolved D. This CDR3 region has 12 residues. The V and J ends lost 5 bases and 4 bases respectively, with 9 bases between them. CDR3 in amino acids: CASSQARYEQYF. CDR3 DNA: TGTGCCAGCAGTCAAGCTAGATACGAGCAGTACTTC.

The rearrangement links TRBV5-5 to TRBJ2-3, with 9 bases identical to TRBD1. In germline, CDR1 is SGHKS, CDR2 YYEKEE (reference sequence). With V trimmed by 5 bases and J by 0 bases, 4 bases remained unmatched. The CDR3 length is 15 residues. DNA for the CDR3: TGTGCCAGCAGTTCCGGGACAGGGAGCACAGATACGCAGTATTTT. It codes for CASSSGTGSTDTQYF.

The J gene is TRBJ1-1, the V gene TRBV6-5; TRBD1 agrees at 11 bases. From germline, CDR1 is MNHEY and CDR2 SVGAGI. This CDR3 comprises 13 residues. The V and J ends lost 5 bases and 8 bases, in that order; junction bases with no gene match: 4. The CDR3 DNA follows: TGTGCCAGCAGTCGGACAGGGGGCTTCGAAGCTTTCTTT. It encodes CASSRTGGFEAFF.

Only a few counts were recorded for this clone. The chain is built from TRBV29-1 and TRBJ2-1; maybe TRBD2 (5 bases). The CDR3 loop spans 14 amino acids. Germline V gene lookup returns CDR1 SQVTM and CDR2 ANQGSEA. V shed 0 bases and J shed 5 bases, with 11 bases lying between them. The chain's CDR3 is CSVEDEGNNNEQFF. The CDR3 nucleotides read TGCAGCGTTGAAGATGAGGGAAACAACAATGAGCAGTTCTTC.

CDR3 nucleotide sequence: TGCGCCAGCAGCCCTAGGACAGGGACCTACGAGCAGTACTTC. Amino acid sequence: CASSPRTGTYEQYF. This chain links TRBV5-1 with TRBJ2-7, with TRBD1 matching over 8 bases. The V gene's germline CDR1 is SGHRS and CDR2 YFSETQ. V trimming: 4 bases; J trimming: 2 bases; junction bases outside the gene matches: 5. This CDR3 has 14 amino acids.

This CDR3 is CASSIAGGMADTQYF. The CDR3 nucleotides are TGTGCCAGCAGTATAGCGGGAGGGATGGCAGATACGCAGTATTTT. The V gene is TRBV6-2 or TRBV6-3, the J gene TRBJ2-3, with 11 positions matching TRBD2. The CDR3 spans 15 residues. CDR1 and CDR2 from the germline V gene are MNHEY and SVGEGT. The trim removed 5 bases at V and 4 bases at J, leaving 5 bases unmatched.

This clone is a singleton in its sample. The genes are TRBV5-8 and TRBJ2-3; TRBD2 aligns across 15 bases. From germline, CDR1 is SGHTS and CDR2 YDEGEE. The CDR3 covers 17 residues. The V and J ends lost 2 bases and 3 bases, in that order; junction bases with no gene match: 4. The CDR3 bases are TGTGCCAGCAGCTTCCGGACTAGCGGGAGGGGGACAGATACGCAGTATTTT. It codes for CASSFRTSGRGTDTQYF.

The chain is built from TRBV9 and TRBJ2-1; 8 bases agree with TRBD2. This CDR3 region has 16 residues. With V trimmed by 3 bases and J by 5 bases, 10 bases remained unmatched. Germline-derived CDR1 and CDR2 are SGDLS and YYNGEE. This CDR3 is CASSASGTSRNNEQFF. Written as DNA, the CDR3 is TGTGCCAGCAGCGCTTCCGGGACTAGTCGTAACAATGAGCAGTTCTTC.

V is TRBV7-2 and J is TRBJ1-5, with a weak D call TRBD1 (6 bases). CDR3 size: 19 residues. V gave up 0 bases and J gave up 2 bases, with 20 bases separating them. The germline CDR1 and CDR2 sequences are SGHTA and FQGNSA. The CDR3 here is CASSLAAQLGGGGNQPQHF. In DNA, the CDR3 is TGTGCCAGCAGCTTAGCTGCCCAGTTAGGGGGGGGCGGCAATCAGCCCCAGCATTTT. Full variable domain (outside the CDR3, taken from reference TRBV7-2 and TRBJ1-5): GAGVSQSPSNKVTEKGKDVELRCDPISGHTALYWYRQSLGQGLEFLIYFQGNSAPDKSGLPSDRFSAERTGGSVSTLTIQRTQQEDSAVYLCASSLAAQLGGGGNQPQHFGDGTRLSIL.

This chain uses TRBV29-1 with TRBJ2-5, with D maybe TRBD1 (7 bases). CDR1 SQVTM and CDR2 ANQGSEA come from the germline V gene. Trimming stripped 7 bases from V and 7 bases from J, with 13 bases between. The CDR3 has 11 residues. Written as DNA, the CDR3 is TGCAGCGGACGACAGGGAGGGACCCAGTACTTC. It translates to CSGRQGGTQYF.

The V and J genes are TRBV16 and TRBJ1-2; possibly TRBD1 for D (6 bases). The V end lost 4 bases, the J end lost 4 bases, and 16 bases lay between the germline ends. The CDR3 covers 15 residues. Looked up from germline, CDR1 is KGHSY and CDR2 is FQNENV. The CDR3 bases are TGTGCCAGCAGCCCCCACGGGAGGGGGGGCTATGGCTACACCTTC. Protein: CASSPHGRGGYGYTF.

This clone was observed many times. The chain joins TRBV11-2 to TRBJ2-2; D ambiguous. The germline gives CDR1 SGHAT, CDR2 FQNNGV. Trimming took off 5 bases at V and 2 bases at J, with 9 bases between the two ends. The CDR3 totals 14 residues. This CDR3 is CASSITDNTGELFF. CDR3 nucleotide sequence: TGTGCCAGCAGCATTACAGATAACACCGGGGAGCTGTTTTTT.

The chain uses TRBV19 and TRBJ1-4; TRBD1 might be the D (5 bases). The V gene's germline CDR1 is LNHDA and CDR2 SQIVND (reference sequence). The V end was cut by 3 bases, the J end by 2 bases, with 10 bases between. The CDR3 is 15 residues long. The CDR3 DNA reads as TGTGCCAGTAGTATTGGGGGTCGGACTAATGAAAAACTGTTTTTT. Translating gives CASSIGGRTNEKLFF.

This rearrangement joins TRBV18 to TRBJ1-4, with D maybe TRBD1 (6 bases). This CDR3 spans 16 amino acids. In germline, CDR1 is KGHSH, CDR2 LQKENI. V was clipped by 3 bases and J by 2 bases, with 13 bases between them. CDR3 loop: CASSPLYRATNEKLFF. The CDR3 coding sequence is TGTGCCAGCTCACCTCTGTACAGGGCCACTAATGAAAAACTGTTTTTT.

The chain links TRBV7-9 to TRBJ2-5, with unresolved D. The CDR3 has 12 residues. CDR1 and CDR2 (germline): SEHNR, FQNEAQ (reference sequence). The germline V and J ends were trimmed by 2 bases and 3 bases, with 4 bases remaining between them. The CDR3 reads CASSLIEETQYF. In DNA, the CDR3 is TGTGCCAGCAGCTTAATTGAAGAGACCCAGTACTTC.

V and J are TRBV19 and TRBJ2-1; D not resolved. Trimming pared 5 bases from V and 5 bases from J, leaving 16 bases between. The CDR3 covers 15 residues. The germline gives CDR1 LNHDA, CDR2 SQIVND (reference sequence). The CDR3 nucleotides read TGTGCCAGTAGTCCTACTTCGCTCCAGAACAATGAGCAGTTCTTC. It encodes CASSPTSLQNNEQFF.

This clone has just a few counts. The rearrangement links TRBV28 to TRBJ1-3; TRBD1 agrees at 7 bases. Per germline, CDR1 MDHEN and CDR2 SYDVKM. The J segment lost 0 bases and the V segment lost 2 bases, leaving 4 bases of the junction unmatched. The CDR3 contains 16 residues. The DNA of the CDR3 is TGTGCCAGCAGTTTAACCGGGACAGACTCTGGAAACACCATATATTTT. Its translation is CASSLTGTDSGNTIYF. The full variable domain, its missing parts supplied by reference TRBV28 and TRBJ1-3, is DVKVTQSSRYLVKRTGEKVFLECVQDMDHENMFWYRQDPGLGLRLIYFSYDVKMKEKGDIPEGYSVSREKKERFSLILESASTNQTSMYLCASSLTGTDSGNTIYFGEGSWLTVV.

The chain recombines TRBV7-8 with TRBJ1-1; possible D gene TRBD1, 5 bases. The CDR3 has 15 residues. V lost 2 bases and J 1 base, leaving 11 bases between the germline ends. Germline-derived CDR1 and CDR2 are SGHVS and FQNEAQ. CDR3 bases: TGTGCCAGCAGCTTAAGGGACGGACCGAACACTGAAGCTTTCTTT. Its translation is CASSLRDGPNTEAFF. The complete variable domain, with remaining parts taken from reference TRBV7-8 and TRBJ1-1, reads GAGVSQSPRYKVAKRGQDVALRCDPISGHVSLFWYQQALGQGPEFLTYFQNEAQLDKSGLPSDRFFAERPEGSVSTLKIQRTQQEDSAVYLCASSLRDGPNTEAFFGQGTRLTVV.

The V call is TRBV6-5, the J call TRBJ2-7; TRBD2 agrees at 8 bases. Germline CDR1 is MNHEY and CDR2 is SVGAGI. This CDR3 is built from 15 residues. V lost 0 bases, J lost 5 bases, and 6 bases stayed unmatched. The DNA for the CDR3 is TGTGCCAGCAGTTACTCGCGGGGGGCTGACGACGAGCAGTACTTC. Translation: CASSYSRGADDEQYF.

The rearrangement uses TRBV30 and TRBJ2-7; D uncertain. CDR1 is GTSNPN and CDR2 is SVGIG in the germline V gene (reference sequence). V was shortened by 5 bases and J by 0 bases, with 14 bases between the two germline ends. The CDR3 runs to 14 residues. In DNA, the CDR3 is TGTGCCTGGCTAGGGAAGGCCAGCTCCTACGAGCAGTACTTC. Residues: CAWLGKASSYEQYF.

The genes are TRBV11-3 and TRBJ2-2; the D call may be TRBD1 or TRBD2 (5 bases each). CDR1 is SGHNT and CDR2 is YENEEA in the germline V gene. The ends were cut back, 6 bases at V and 0 bases at J, with 11 bases in the middle. The CDR3 totals 15 residues. CDR3 amino acids: CASSSGTANTGELFF. The CDR3 DNA reads TGTGCCAGCAGTTCGGGGACGGCGAACACCGGGGAGCTGTTTTTT.

This chain joins TRBV19 and TRBJ2-7; a weak D match, TRBD1 (6 bases). The CDR3 runs to 14 residues. Looked up from germline, CDR1 is LNHDA and CDR2 is SQIVND (reference sequence). V lost 0 bases and J lost 2, with 8 bases in between. The CDR3 DNA reads as TGTGCCAGTAGTATAGATCCAGGGGCCTACGAGCAGTACTTC. It yields the protein CASSIDPGAYEQYF.

This clone was seen more than once but under ten times. V gene TRBV19 combines with J gene TRBJ1-4; D gene unclear. Trimming removed 5 bases from V and 5 bases from J, with 18 bases in between. Germline loops: CDR1 LNHDA, CDR2 SQIVND (reference sequence). This CDR3 contains 16 residues. The CDR3 DNA reads TGTGCCAGTAGTGCCGGTAACTTGGGTGTCAATGAAAAACTGTTTTTT. Protein product: CASSAGNLGVNEKLFF.

The rearrangement links TRBV7-3 to TRBJ2-7; TRBD2 might be the D (5 bases). The CDR3 has 14 residues. With 5 bases removed from V and 5 bases from J, the gap between germline ends came to 16 bases. CDR1 SGHTA and CDR2 FQGTGA come from the germline V gene. The CDR3 sequence: CASSQTGGYDEQYF. CDR3 sequence (DNA): TGTGCCAGCAGCCAAACCGGCGGGTACGACGAGCAGTACTTC.